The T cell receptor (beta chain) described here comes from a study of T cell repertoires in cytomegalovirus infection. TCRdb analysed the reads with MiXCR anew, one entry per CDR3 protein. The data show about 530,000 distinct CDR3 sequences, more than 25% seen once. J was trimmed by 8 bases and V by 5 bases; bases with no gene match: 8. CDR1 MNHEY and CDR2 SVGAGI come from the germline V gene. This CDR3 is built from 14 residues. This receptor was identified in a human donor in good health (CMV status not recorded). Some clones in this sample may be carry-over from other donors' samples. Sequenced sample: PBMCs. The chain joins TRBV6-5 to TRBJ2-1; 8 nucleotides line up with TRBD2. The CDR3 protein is CASSETGGPYEQFF. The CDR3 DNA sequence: TGTGCCAGCAGTGAAACGGGAGGGCCGTATGAGCAGTTCTTC.